A selection of T cell receptor beta chains follows, all from one sample in a study of response to subunit inactivated influenza vaccine. TCRdb analysed the RT-PCR reads with MiXCR anew, one entry per CDR3 protein. Of about 500,000 distinct CDR3 sequences detected, about 17% appear once; the ten largest clones hold around 3%. The sample in question was CD4+ T cells sorted from PBMCs, obtained less than 30 months after vaccination. Receptors were obtained from a man between 50 and 69 years old who received an inactivated influenza vaccine. CDR3s include the opening cysteine and the closing phenylalanine or tryptophan. D genes are given only for firm matches. Rows may omit the clone size; those that give it use once, few, many or a size class.

J | D | size | V | CDR3 | DNA
TRBJ1-1 | . | . | TRBV2 | CASSEGRRGSTEAFF | TGTGCCAGCAGTGAAGGAAGGAGGGGAAGCACTGAAGCTTTCTTT
TRBJ2-2 | . | many | TRBV20-1 | CSARGSLNTGELFF | TGCAGTGCTAGAGGGAGCCTGAACACCGGGGAGCTGTTTTTT
TRBJ2-3 | TRBD2 | . | TRBV4-3 | CASSQRSGGSTDTQYF | TGCGCCAGCAGCCAGCGGAGCGGGGGAAGCACAGATACGCAGTATTTT
TRBJ1-1 | TRBD1 | . | TRBV24-1 | CATSDSTSTGGKNTEAFF | TGTGCCACCAGTGATTCCACGTCGACAGGGGGGAAAAACACTGAAGCTTTCTTT
TRBJ2-1 | . | once | TRBV27 | CASRGRRGWDNEQFF | TGTGCCAGCAGGGGACGACGGGGATGGGACAATGAGCAGTTCTTC
TRBJ2-3 | . | few | TRBV29-1 | CSVDFLRGGSTDTQYF | TGCAGCGTTGACTTTCTTCGTGGCGGGAGCACAGATACGCAGTATTTT
TRBJ2-7 | TRBD2 | few | TRBV20-1 | CSAVAGGPGEQYF | TGCAGTGCAGTAGCGGGAGGGCCTGGCGAGCAGTACTTC
TRBJ1-4 | . | once | TRBV7-9 | CASSFQGLREKLFF | TGTGCCAGCAGCTTTCAGGGGCTCAGGGAAAAACTGTTTTTT
TRBJ2-3 | . | few | TRBV7-2 | CASSLMGLITDTQYF | TGTGCCAGCAGCCTTATGGGACTTATCACAGATACGCAGTATTTT
TRBJ2-7 | TRBD1 | many | TRBV3-1 | CASSRLGQGGHEQYF | TGTGCCAGCAGCCGATTGGGACAGGGGGGCCACGAGCAGTACTTC
TRBJ2-3 | . | few | TRBV10-3 | CAMGTGQTDTQYF | TGTGCCATGGGGACGGGGCAGACAGATACGCAGTATTTT
TRBJ2-7 | . | . | TRBV5-1 | CASSLAGDRHYEQYF | TGCGCCAGCAGCTTGGCGGGGGACCGACACTACGAGCAGTACTTC
TRBJ2-5 | . | few | TRBV6-5 | CASSSITSGETQYF | TGTGCCAGCAGTTCCATTACGTCGGGAGAGACCCAGTACTTC
TRBJ2-3 | . | . | TRBV24-1 | CATSDLGGKKTGSSADTQYF | TGTGCCACCAGTGATTTGGGTGGGAAGAAAACAGGGAGTTCGGCAGATACGCAGTATTTT
TRBJ2-1 | TRBD2 | many | TRBV4-3 | CASSPRTSGGGLYNEQFF | TGCGCCAGCAGCCCTAGGACTAGCGGGGGGGGGTTATACAATGAGCAGTTCTTC
TRBJ2-1 | . | . | TRBV7-2 | CASSQDWNEQFF | TGTGCCAGCAGCCAGGACTGGAATGAGCAGTTCTTC
TRBJ2-7 | . | few | TRBV7-6 | CASSTPGSYEQYF | TGTGCCAGCAGCACGCCGGGCAGTTACGAGCAGTACTTC
TRBJ2-5 | TRBD2 | . | TRBV5-1 | CASSLSSSGRGQETQYF | TGCGCCAGCAGCTTGAGCTCTAGCGGGAGGGGGCAAGAGACCCAGTACTTC
TRBJ1-3 | . | few | TRBV5-1 | CASSLDVVTTGNTIYF | TGCGCCAGCAGCTTGGATGTGGTAACCACTGGAAACACCATATATTTT
TRBJ2-2 | . | . | TRBV20-1 | CSARDRASYTGELFF | TGCAGTGCTAGAGACAGGGCCTCGTACACCGGGGAGCTGTTTTTT
TRBJ1-2 | . | . | TRBV28 | CASSLQGPYGYTF | TGTGCCAGCAGTTTACAGGGGCCCTATGGCTACACCTTC
TRBJ2-3 | TRBD2 | . | TRBV12-3/TRBV12-4 | CASSRRTSADTQYF | TGTGCCAGCAGCCGGCGGACTAGCGCAGATACGCAGTATTTT
TRBJ2-5 | . | . | TRBV2 | CASSPVSQETQYF | TGTGCCAGCAGTCCTGTTTCGCAAGAGACCCAGTACTTC
TRBJ2-1 | . | . | TRBV20-1 | CSARGAEGSYNEQFF | TGCAGTGCTAGGGGGGCGGAGGGGTCCTACAATGAGCAGTTCTTC
TRBJ2-1 | . | few | TRBV5-1 | CASSRNGASSHEQFF | TGCGCCAGCAGCAGAAACGGGGCGAGCTCCCATGAGCAGTTCTTC
TRBJ2-7 | TRBD1 | once | TRBV20-1 | CSARWTGNRQYF | TGCAGTGCCCGATGGACAGGGAATAGGCAGTACTTC
TRBJ2-2 | . | few | TRBV12-3/TRBV12-4 | CASSPRRGFTSGTGELFF | TGTGCCAGCAGTCCAAGGCGGGGTTTCACGTCGGGCACCGGGGAGCTGTTTTTT
TRBJ2-1 | TRBD2 | . | TRBV11-2 | CASSLDWGGHNEQFF | TGTGCCAGCAGCTTAGATTGGGGGGGTCACAATGAGCAGTTCTTC
TRBJ2-7 | . | . | TRBV19 | CASSRGARTTYEQYF | TGTGCCAGTAGTAGGGGTGCTCGGACCACCTACGAGCAGTACTTC
TRBJ1-2 | TRBD1 | . | TRBV11-2 | CASRSDRANYGYTF | TGTGCCAGCAGATCGGACAGGGCAAACTATGGCTACACCTTC
TRBJ2-7 | . | . | TRBV7-2 | CASSPRGGGSYEQYF | TGTGCCAGCAGCCCAAGGGGGGGAGGCTCCTACGAGCAGTACTTC
TRBJ2-7 | . | many | TRBV29-1 | CSATPAGTYEQYF | TGCAGCGCCACACCCGCCGGGACCTACGAGCAGTACTTC
TRBJ2-3 | TRBD2 | . | TRBV20-1 | CSAHPASGSSTDTQYF | TGCAGTGCACACCCGGCTAGCGGGTCTAGCACAGATACGCAGTATTTT
TRBJ2-7 | . | few | TRBV5-1 | CASSLDPRQAREQYF | TGCGCCAGCAGCTTGGACCCCAGACAGGCTCGAGAGCAGTACTTC
TRBJ2-3 | TRBD2 | many | TRBV12-3/TRBV12-4 | CASSLRTRDTQYF | TGTGCCAGCAGTTTGAGGACTAGAGATACGCAGTATTTT
TRBJ2-6 | TRBD1 | . | TRBV10-3 | CAIRRQGAEAGANVLTF | TGTGCCATCAGGAGACAGGGGGCGGAAGCTGGGGCCAACGTCCTGACTTTC
TRBJ1-3 | . | many | TRBV27 | CASSQRGARGNTIYF | TGTGCCAGCAGTCAGCGGGGGGCGCGCGGAAACACCATATATTTT
TRBJ2-7 | TRBD1 | . | TRBV14 | CASSTGTGGHEQYF | TGTGCCAGCAGCACCGGGACAGGGGGACACGAGCAGTACTTC
TRBJ2-1 | . | few | TRBV5-5 | CASSLEITHPAEQFF | TGTGCCAGCAGCTTGGAGATCACGCACCCGGCTGAGCAGTTCTTC
TRBJ2-4 | . | . | TRBV11-2 | CASSPHRATAKNIQYF | TGTGCCAGCAGCCCTCACAGGGCGACGGCCAAAAACATTCAGTACTTC
TRBJ2-5 | . | . | TRBV11-2 | CASSLEGGRQETQYF | TGTGCCAGCAGCTTAGAAGGTGGCAGACAAGAGACCCAGTACTTC
TRBJ2-1 | . | . | TRBV19 | CASSWGTYNEQFF | TGTGCCAGTAGTTGGGGGACTTACAATGAGCAGTTCTTC
TRBJ1-1 | . | . | TRBV19 | CASSIVLGLNTEAFF | TGTGCCAGTAGTATTGTGTTGGGATTGAACACTGAAGCTTTCTTT